This is a list of T cell receptor beta chains from one sample in a study of T-cell memory formation after mild COVID-19. TCRdb recomputed calls from the 5' RACE reads with MiXCR, one row per CDR3 protein. The sample carries hundreds of thousands of distinct CDR3 sequences, roughly 13% recorded once. Material for sequencing was PBMCs or a T cell subset sorted from them (not recorded which). These receptors were obtained from a man younger than 35 who had mild COVID-19 (a few samples of this study predate the infection). Cell type and time point are not known. Each CDR3 is given with its conserved first and last residue. The D gene is left open where the match is weak. Clone size is stated in some rows and not others, as once, few, many or a class when expanded.

>TRBJ2-3|TRBV29-1|TRBD2|-
TGCAGCGTTGGGGCTAGCGGGGGGGCATATACGCAGTATTTT
CSVGASGGAYTQYF
>TRBJ2-2|TRBV6-5|-|-
TGTGCCAGCAGTGTGTGGCGTAACACCGGGGAGCTGTTTTTT
CASSVWRNTGELFF
>TRBJ2-5|TRBV4-2|TRBD2|few
TGTGCCAGCAGCCCGGGGGGGATTACCCAGTACTTC
CASSPGGITQYF
>TRBJ1-1|TRBV20-1|-|few
TGCAGTGCTAGACAGTCCTTGGACACTGAAGCTTTCTTT
CSARQSLDTEAFF
>TRBJ2-7|TRBV3-1|-|many
TGTGCCAGCAGCCAAGGTCCGGGACGGAACATCTACGAGCAGTACTTC
CASSQGPGRNIYEQYF
>TRBJ2-2|TRBV24-1|-|few
TGTGCCACCGGACAGCAAACCACCGGGGAGCTGTTTTTT
CATGQQTTGELFF
>TRBJ2-5|TRBV29-1|-|few
TGCAGCGTTGTCCGTGATGAACAGACCCAGTACTTC
CSVVRDEQTQYF
>TRBJ1-1|TRBV12-3/TRBV12-4|-|few
TGTGCCAGCAGACTCGGACAGAACACTGAAGCTTTCTTT
CASRLGQNTEAFF
>TRBJ2-5|TRBV20-1|TRBD2|few
TGCAGTGCTATCGGTAGCGGGGGGGCCGTAAAGACCCAGTACTTC
CSAIGSGGAVKTQYF
>TRBJ2-5|TRBV11-2|TRBD2|few
TGTGCCAGCAGCTTAGGCGGGGGGCTCGAAGAGACCCAGTACTTC
CASSLGGGLEETQYF
>TRBJ1-5|TRBV7-2|-|few
TGTGCCAGCAGCCTCCTCGGATGGGGGGGGAAAAATCAGCCCCAGCATTTT
CASSLLGWGGKNQPQHF
>TRBJ1-2|TRBV11-1|TRBD1|few
TGTGCCAGCAGCGCGCTGACAGGGGAAGGCTATGGCTACACCTTC
CASSALTGEGYGYTF
>TRBJ1-1|TRBV12-3/TRBV12-4|-|few
TGTGCCAGCAGTTTAGCGCATCGTCTAATCACTGAAGCTTTCTTT
CASSLAHRLITEAFF
>TRBJ2-7|TRBV11-2|-|-
TGTGCCAGCAGCCGTAATCGTGGAGCCTACGAGCAGTACTTC
CASSRNRGAYEQYF
>TRBJ2-7|TRBV27|TRBD1|few
TGTGCCAGCAGTCCTGGACAGGGATTTTACGAGCAGTACTTC
CASSPGQGFYEQYF
>TRBJ1-4|TRBV4-3|-|many
TGCGCCAGCAGCCAAGACAGAATCGGAGAAAAACTGTTTTTT
CASSQDRIGEKLFF
>TRBJ1-2|TRBV6-2/TRBV6-3|TRBD1|-
TGTGCCAGCAGTTACGGTCGGGGGCGTCAGGGGGGATTCTATGGCTACACCTTC
CASSYGRGRQGGFYGYTF
>TRBJ1-2|TRBV7-3|-|-
TGTGCCAGCAGCCGACCCGACAGGAGTGGTAACTATGGCTACACCTTC
CASSRPDRSGNYGYTF
>TRBJ2-7|TRBV4-1|-|few
TGCGCCAGCAGCCAGGACGGGACTGGGGTTTATGAGCAGTACTTC
CASSQDGTGVYEQYF
>TRBJ2-1|TRBV6-4|-|-
TGTGCCAGCAGTTCAAAAGATGGCTCCTACAATGAGCAGTTCTTC
CASSSKDGSYNEQFF
>TRBJ2-5|TRBV6-1|-|-
TGTGCCAGCAGTGAATGGGGGGCCCGGGGTAGGGAGACCCAGTACTTC
CASSEWGARGRETQYF
>TRBJ2-7|TRBV7-9|-|-
TGTGCCAGCAGCGGATCCGAGCAGTACTTC
CASSGSEQYF
>TRBJ2-5|TRBV20-1|-|few
TGCAGTGCTAGGTCCGGGGGACAAGAGACCCAGTACTTC
CSARSGGQETQYF
>TRBJ1-2|TRBV6-4|-|many
TGTGCCAGCAGTGGTCGGGAGGGGGAAGGCTACACCTTC
CASSGREGEGYTF
>TRBJ2-1|TRBV7-9|-|few
TGTGCCAGCAGCCTCATAGCGTATGAGCAGTTCTTC
CASSLIAYEQFF
>TRBJ2-1|TRBV5-5|-|-
TGTGCCAGCAGCGGGGACATTAGCTCCTACAATGAGCAGTTCTTC
CASSGDISSYNEQFF
>TRBJ2-7|TRBV4-3|-|-
TGCGCCAGCAGCCAAGTGCCGGCTAGCGAGTACGAGCAGTACTTC
CASSQVPASEYEQYF
>TRBJ2-1|TRBV7-6|-|many
TGTGCCAGCACCTTAAATAGCCCGAATGAGCAGTTCTTC
CASTLNSPNEQFF
>TRBJ1-1|TRBV9|-|-
TGTGCCAGCAGCGCGACCCCATGGACGGTCTTGAACACTGAAGCTTTCTTT
CASSATPWTVLNTEAFF
>TRBJ1-1|TRBV4-3|-|-
TGCGCCAGCAGCCGATTGGGCCTTGGGGACACTGAAGCTTTCTTT
CASSRLGLGDTEAFF
>TRBJ1-6|TRBV6-5|-|-
TGTGCCAGCAGTACCGGGATATTAAATTCACCCCTCCACTTT
CASSTGILNSPLHF
>TRBJ2-1|TRBV14|-|many
TGTGCCAGCAGCCCGGTATCCTGGGCGGGGGCTTACAATGAGCAGTTCTTC
CASSPVSWAGAYNEQFF
>TRBJ2-6|TRBV7-9|-|-
TGTGCCAGCAGCATGTGGGACGGATTCTCTGGGGCCAACGTCCTGACTTTC
CASSMWDGFSGANVLTF
>TRBJ1-6|TRBV7-9|TRBD1|-
TGTGCCAGCAGCCTTGGACAGGGATGGGGTTCACCCCTCCACTTT
CASSLGQGWGSPLHF
>TRBJ2-7|TRBV6-1|-|-
TGTGCCAGCTGCGCCCCGGGGCCATACGAGCAGTACTTC
CASCAPGPYEQYF
>TRBJ2-3|TRBV20-1|-|-
TGCAGTGCTCCGGGGCTAGTAGCCTCGCAGTATTTT
CSAPGLVASQYF
>TRBJ1-5|TRBV7-8|-|few
TGTGCCAGCAGCTTGGACAGCCTCCTCCGGCCCCAGCATTTT
CASSLDSLLRPQHF
>TRBJ1-2|TRBV2|TRBD1|-
TGTGCCAGCACCTCTACAGGGGATGGCTACACCTTC
CASTSTGDGYTF
>TRBJ1-1|TRBV5-1|-|-
TGCGCCAGCAGCTCACGTGGCACTGAAGCTTTCTTT
CASSSRGTEAFF
>TRBJ2-2|TRBV4-1|TRBD1|-
TGCGCCAGCAGCCTTGGACAGGGCTTATCCGGGGAGCTGTTTTTT
CASSLGQGLSGELFF
>TRBJ2-1|TRBV5-1|-|-
TGCGCCAGCAGCTTGGCGCAGGGGCCGCGAAGCTCCTACAATGAGCAGTTCTTC
CASSLAQGPRSSYNEQFF
>TRBJ2-1|TRBV12-3/TRBV12-4|TRBD1|many
TGTGCCAGCAGTTTTGGCAGGGGGCTTGTTGAGCAGTTCTTC
CASSFGRGLVEQFF
>TRBJ2-5|TRBV3-1|TRBD1|many
TGTGCCAGCAGCCAGTCGCGATTCAGGGGGCATACCCAAGAGACCCAGTACTTC
CASSQSRFRGHTQETQYF
>TRBJ2-3|TRBV5-1|TRBD2|-
TGCGCCAGCAGCTTGCGGGTCGGGGGGGCCCCCACAGATACGCAGTATTTT
CASSLRVGGAPTDTQYF
>TRBJ2-3|TRBV6-6|TRBD2|few
TGTGCCGCCACGAGCGGGGGGGGGGATACGCAGTATTTT
CAATSGGGDTQYF
>TRBJ1-4|TRBV2|-|once
TGTGCCAGCACCCCCCAGGGCGGTGAGAATGAAAAACTGTTTTTT
CASTPQGGENEKLFF
>TRBJ2-1|TRBV29-1|-|few
TGCAGCGCACTTCACAATGAGCAGTTCTTC
CSALHNEQFF
>TRBJ2-2|TRBV11-2|-|-
TGTGCCAGCAGCTTAGCTCTCGGGGGGAACACCGGGGAGCTGTTTTTT
CASSLALGGNTGELFF
>TRBJ2-7|TRBV7-2|TRBD2|-
TGTGCCAGCAGCTTAGGACTAGCGGGGGGCGAATACGAGCAGTACTTC
CASSLGLAGGEYEQYF
>TRBJ1-2|TRBV6-5|TRBD1|-
TGTGCCAGCAGTGGGACAGAAAACTATGGCTACACCTTC
CASSGTENYGYTF
>TRBJ1-2|TRBV2|-|-
TGTGCCAGCAGTGAACGGGCGGGGGGACTAAGCTATGGCTACACCTTC
CASSERAGGLSYGYTF
>TRBJ1-2|TRBV6-5|TRBD1|few
TGTGCCAGTGCCTCACAGGGGCACTCTGGCTACACCTTC
CASASQGHSGYTF
>TRBJ1-1|TRBV20-1|-|few
TGCAGTGCTATGGGGTCGAGGACTGAAGCTTTCTTT
CSAMGSRTEAFF